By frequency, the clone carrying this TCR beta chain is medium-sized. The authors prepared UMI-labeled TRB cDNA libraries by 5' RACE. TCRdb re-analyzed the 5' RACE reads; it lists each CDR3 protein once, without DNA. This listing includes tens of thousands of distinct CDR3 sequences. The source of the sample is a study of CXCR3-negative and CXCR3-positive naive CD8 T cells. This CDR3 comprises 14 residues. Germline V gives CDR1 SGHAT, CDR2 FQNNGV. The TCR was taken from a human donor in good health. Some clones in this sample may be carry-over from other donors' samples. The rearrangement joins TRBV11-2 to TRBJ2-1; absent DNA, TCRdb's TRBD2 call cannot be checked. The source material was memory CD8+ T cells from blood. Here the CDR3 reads CASSLEIPRAEQFF.